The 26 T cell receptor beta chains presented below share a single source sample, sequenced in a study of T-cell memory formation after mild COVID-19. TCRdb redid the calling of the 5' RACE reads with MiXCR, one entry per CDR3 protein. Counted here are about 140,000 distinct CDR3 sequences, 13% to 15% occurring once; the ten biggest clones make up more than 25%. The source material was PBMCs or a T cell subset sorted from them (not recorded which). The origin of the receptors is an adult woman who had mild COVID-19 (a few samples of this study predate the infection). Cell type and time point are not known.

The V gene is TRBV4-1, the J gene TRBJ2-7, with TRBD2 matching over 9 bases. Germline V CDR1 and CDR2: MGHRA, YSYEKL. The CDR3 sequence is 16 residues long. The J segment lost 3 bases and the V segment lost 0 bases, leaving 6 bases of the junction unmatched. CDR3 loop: CASSQDHTSGFYEQYF. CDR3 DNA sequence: TGCGCCAGCAGCCAAGATCATACTAGCGGGTTCTACGAGCAGTACTTC.

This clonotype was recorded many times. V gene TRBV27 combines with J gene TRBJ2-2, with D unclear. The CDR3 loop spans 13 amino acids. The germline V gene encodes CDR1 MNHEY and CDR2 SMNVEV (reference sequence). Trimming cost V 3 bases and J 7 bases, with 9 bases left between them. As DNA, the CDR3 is TGTGCCAGCAGTTTCCCAACCGGCGGGGAGCTGTTTTTT. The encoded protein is CASSFPTGGELFF.

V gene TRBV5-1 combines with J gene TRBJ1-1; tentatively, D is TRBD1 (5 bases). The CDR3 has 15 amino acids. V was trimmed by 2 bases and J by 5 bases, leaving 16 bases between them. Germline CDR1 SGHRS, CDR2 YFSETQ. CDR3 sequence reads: CASSFMTGRGTEAFF. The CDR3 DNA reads TGCGCCAGCAGCTTCATGACGGGGCGGGGAACTGAAGCTTTCTTT.

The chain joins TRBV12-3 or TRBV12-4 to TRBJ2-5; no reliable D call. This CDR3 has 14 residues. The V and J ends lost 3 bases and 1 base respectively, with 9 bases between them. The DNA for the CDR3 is TGTGCCAGCAGTTTGGGAATTTTCCAAGAGACCCAGTACTTC. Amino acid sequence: CASSLGIFQETQYF.

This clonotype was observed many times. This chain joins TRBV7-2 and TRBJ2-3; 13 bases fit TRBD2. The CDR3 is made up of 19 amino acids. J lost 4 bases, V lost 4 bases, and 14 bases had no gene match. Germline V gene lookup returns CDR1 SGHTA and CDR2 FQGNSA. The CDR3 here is CASSSPQTSGRLVADTQYF. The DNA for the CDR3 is TGTGCCAGCAGCTCGCCGCAGACTAGCGGGAGGTTGGTAGCAGATACGCAGTATTTT.

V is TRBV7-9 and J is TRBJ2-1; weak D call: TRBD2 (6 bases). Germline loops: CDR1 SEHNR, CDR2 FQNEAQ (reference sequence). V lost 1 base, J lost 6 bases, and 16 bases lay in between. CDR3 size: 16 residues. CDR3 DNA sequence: TGTGCCAGCAGCTTAGTCTTAACGGGAGTGAGCAATGAGCAGTTCTTC. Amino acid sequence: CASSLVLTGVSNEQFF.

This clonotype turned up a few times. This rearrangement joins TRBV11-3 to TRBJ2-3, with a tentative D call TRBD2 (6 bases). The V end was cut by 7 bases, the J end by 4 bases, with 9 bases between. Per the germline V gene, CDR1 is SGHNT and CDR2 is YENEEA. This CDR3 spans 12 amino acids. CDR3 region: CASTAGPDTQYF. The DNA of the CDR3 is TGTGCCAGCACCGCGGGGCCAGATACGCAGTATTTT. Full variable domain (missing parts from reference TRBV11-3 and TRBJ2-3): EAGVVQSPRYKIIEKKQPVAFWCNPISGHNTLYWYLQNLGQGPELLIRYENEEAVDDSQLPKDRFSAERLKGVDSTLKIQPAELGDSAVYLCASTAGPDTQYFGPGTRLTVL.

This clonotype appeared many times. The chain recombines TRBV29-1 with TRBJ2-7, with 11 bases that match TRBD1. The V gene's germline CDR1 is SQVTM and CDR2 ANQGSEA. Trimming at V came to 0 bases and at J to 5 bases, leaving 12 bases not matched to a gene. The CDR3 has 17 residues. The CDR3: CSVEDFTRTGGVHEQYF. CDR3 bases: TGCAGCGTTGAAGATTTTACCAGGACAGGGGGCGTCCACGAGCAGTACTTC.

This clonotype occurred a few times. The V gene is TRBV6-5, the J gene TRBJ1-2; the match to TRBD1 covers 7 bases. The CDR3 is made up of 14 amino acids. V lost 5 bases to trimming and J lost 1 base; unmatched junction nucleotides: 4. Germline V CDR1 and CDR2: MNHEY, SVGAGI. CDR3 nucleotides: TGTGCCAGCAGTACTGGGACAGTTAACTATGGCTACACCTTC. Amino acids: CASSTGTVNYGYTF.

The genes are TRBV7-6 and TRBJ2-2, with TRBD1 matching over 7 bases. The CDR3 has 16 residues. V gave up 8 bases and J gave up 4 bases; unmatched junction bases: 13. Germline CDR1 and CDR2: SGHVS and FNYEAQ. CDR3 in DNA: TGTGCCAGCGGGGGCGAGAGGGGGCTCCGCACCGGGGAGCTGTTTTTT. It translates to CASGGERGLRTGELFF.

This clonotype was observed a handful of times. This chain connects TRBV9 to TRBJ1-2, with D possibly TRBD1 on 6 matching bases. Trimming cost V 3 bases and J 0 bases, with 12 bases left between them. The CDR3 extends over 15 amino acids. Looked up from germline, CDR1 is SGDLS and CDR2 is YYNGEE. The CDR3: CASSARTATNYGYTF. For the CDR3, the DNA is TGTGCCAGCAGCGCCCGGACAGCTACTAACTATGGCTACACCTTC. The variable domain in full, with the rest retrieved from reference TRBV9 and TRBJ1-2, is DSGVTQTPKHLITATGQRVTLRCSPRSGDLSVYWYQQSLDQGLQFLIQYYNGEERAKGNILERFSAQQFPDLHSELNLSSLELGDSALYFCASSARTATNYGYTFGSGTRLTVV.

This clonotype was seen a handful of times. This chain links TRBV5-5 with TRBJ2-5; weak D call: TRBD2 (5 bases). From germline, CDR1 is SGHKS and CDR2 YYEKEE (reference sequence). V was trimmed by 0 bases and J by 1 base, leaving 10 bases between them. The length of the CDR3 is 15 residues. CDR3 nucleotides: TGTGCCAGCAGCTTGGTTTCGGCGGGCCAAGAGACCCAGTACTTC. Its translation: CASSLVSAGQETQYF. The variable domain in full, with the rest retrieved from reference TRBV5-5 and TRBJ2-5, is DAGVTQSPTHLIKTRGQQVTLRCSPISGHKSVSWYQQVLGQGPQFIFQYYEKEERGRGNFPDRFSARQFPNYSSELNVNALLLGDSALYLCASSLVSAGQETQYFGPGTRLLVL.

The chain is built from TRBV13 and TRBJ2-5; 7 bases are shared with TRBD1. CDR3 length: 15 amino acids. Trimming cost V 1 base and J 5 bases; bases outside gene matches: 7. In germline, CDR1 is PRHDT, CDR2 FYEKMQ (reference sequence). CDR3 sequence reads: CASSLEGGLWETQYF. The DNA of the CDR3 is TGTGCCAGCAGCTTAGAAGGGGGCCTCTGGGAGACCCAGTACTTC. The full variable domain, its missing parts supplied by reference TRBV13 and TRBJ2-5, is AAGVIQSPRHLIKEKRETATLKCYPIPRHDTVYWYQQGPGQDPQFLISFYEKMQSDKGSIPDRFSAQQFSDYHSELNMSSLELGDSALYFCASSLEGGLWETQYFGPGTRLLVL.

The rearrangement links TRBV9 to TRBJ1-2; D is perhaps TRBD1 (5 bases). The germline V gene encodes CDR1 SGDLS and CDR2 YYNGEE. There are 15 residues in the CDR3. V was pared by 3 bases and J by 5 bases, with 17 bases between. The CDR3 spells CASSAQGWSSYGYTF. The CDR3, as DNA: TGTGCCAGCAGCGCCCAGGGTTGGAGTTCGTATGGCTACACCTTC. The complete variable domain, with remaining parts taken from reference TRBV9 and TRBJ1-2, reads DSGVTQTPKHLITATGQRVTLRCSPRSGDLSVYWYQQSLDQGLQFLIQYYNGEERAKGNILERFSAQQFPDLHSELNLSSLELGDSALYFCASSAQGWSSYGYTFGSGTRLTVV.

The CDR3 DNA is TGCGCCAGCAGCCAAACCTTCCCGGGACAGATGAACACTGAAGCTTTCTTT. Protein sequence: CASSQTFPGQMNTEAFF. This chain joins TRBV4-1 and TRBJ1-1; 7 bases map to TRBD1. Germline V gene lookup returns CDR1 MGHRA and CDR2 YSYEKL. This CDR3 is 17 amino acids long. V shed 2 bases, J shed 0 bases, and the junction held 9 bases outside the gene matches.

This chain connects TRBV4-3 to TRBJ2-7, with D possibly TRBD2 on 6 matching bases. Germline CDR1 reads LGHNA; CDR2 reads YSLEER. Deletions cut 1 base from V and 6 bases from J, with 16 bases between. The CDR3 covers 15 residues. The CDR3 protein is CASSQGFVEGAEQYF. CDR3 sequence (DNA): TGCGCCAGCAGCCAAGGATTTGTGGAGGGAGCCGAGCAGTACTTC.

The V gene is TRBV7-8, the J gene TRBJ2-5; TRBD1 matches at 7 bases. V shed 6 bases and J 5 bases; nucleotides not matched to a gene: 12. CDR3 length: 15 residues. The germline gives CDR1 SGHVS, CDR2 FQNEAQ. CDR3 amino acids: CASSLTGDVVETQYF. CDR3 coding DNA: TGTGCCAGCAGTTTAACAGGGGATGTCGTCGAGACCCAGTACTTC.

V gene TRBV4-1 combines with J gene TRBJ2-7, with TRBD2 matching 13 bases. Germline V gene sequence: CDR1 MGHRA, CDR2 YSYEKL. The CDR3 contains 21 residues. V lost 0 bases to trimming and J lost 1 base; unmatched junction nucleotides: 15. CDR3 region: CASSQDAQGLAGTIGSYEQYF. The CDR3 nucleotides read TGCGCCAGCAGCCAAGATGCACAGGGACTAGCGGGGACGATAGGTTCCTACGAGCAGTACTTC.

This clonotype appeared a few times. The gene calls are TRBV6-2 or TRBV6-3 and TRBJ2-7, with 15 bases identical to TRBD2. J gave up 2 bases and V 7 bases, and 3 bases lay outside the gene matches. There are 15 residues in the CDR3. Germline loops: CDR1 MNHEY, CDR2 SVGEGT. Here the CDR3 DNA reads TGTGCCAGCAACGGACTAGCGGGGGGGACCTACGAGCAGTACTTC. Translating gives CASNGLAGGTYEQYF.

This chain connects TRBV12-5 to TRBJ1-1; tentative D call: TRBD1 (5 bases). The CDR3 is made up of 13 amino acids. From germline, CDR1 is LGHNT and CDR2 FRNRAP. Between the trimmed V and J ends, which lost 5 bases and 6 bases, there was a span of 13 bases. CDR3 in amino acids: CASGPRGISEAFF. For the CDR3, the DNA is TGTGCTAGTGGTCCTCGGGGGATTTCTGAAGCTTTCTTT.

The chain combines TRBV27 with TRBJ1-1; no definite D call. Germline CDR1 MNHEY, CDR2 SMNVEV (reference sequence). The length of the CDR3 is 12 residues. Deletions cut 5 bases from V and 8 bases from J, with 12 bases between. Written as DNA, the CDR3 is TGTGCCAGCAGTATCCCGTGGTCCGAAGCTTTCTTT. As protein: CASSIPWSEAFF.

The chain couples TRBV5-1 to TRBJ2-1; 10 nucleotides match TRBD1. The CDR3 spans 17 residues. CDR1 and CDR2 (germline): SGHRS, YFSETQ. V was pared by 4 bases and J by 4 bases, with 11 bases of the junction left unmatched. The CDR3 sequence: CASSQEPGQGHYNEQFF. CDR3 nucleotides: TGCGCCAGCAGCCAAGAACCGGGACAGGGGCATTACAATGAGCAGTTCTTC.

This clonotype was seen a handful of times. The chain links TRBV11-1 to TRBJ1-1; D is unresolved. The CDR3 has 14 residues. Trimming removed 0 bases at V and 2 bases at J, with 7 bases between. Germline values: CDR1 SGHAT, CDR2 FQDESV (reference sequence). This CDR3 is CASSLAPRNTEAFF. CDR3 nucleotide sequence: TGTGCCAGCAGCTTAGCCCCCCGAAACACTGAAGCTTTCTTT.

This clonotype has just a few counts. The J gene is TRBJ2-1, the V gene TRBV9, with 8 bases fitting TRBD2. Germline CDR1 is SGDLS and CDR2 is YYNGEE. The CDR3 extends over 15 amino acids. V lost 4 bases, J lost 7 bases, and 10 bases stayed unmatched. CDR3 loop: CASSPDTSGTNEQFF. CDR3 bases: TGTGCCAGCAGCCCCGATACTAGCGGTACAAATGAGCAGTTCTTC.

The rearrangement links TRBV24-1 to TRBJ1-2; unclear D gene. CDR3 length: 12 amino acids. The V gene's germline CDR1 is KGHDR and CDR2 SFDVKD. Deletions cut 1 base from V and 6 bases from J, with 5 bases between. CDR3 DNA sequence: TGTGCCACCAGTGATTTTGGGGATGGCTACACCTTC. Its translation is CATSDFGDGYTF.

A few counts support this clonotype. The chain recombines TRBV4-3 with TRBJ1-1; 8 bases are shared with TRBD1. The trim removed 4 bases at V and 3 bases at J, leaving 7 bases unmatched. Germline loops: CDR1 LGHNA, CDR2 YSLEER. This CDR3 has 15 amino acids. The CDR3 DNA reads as TGCGCCAGCAGCCTCTCAGGACAGGGCCACACTGAAGCTTTCTTT. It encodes CASSLSGQGHTEAFF.